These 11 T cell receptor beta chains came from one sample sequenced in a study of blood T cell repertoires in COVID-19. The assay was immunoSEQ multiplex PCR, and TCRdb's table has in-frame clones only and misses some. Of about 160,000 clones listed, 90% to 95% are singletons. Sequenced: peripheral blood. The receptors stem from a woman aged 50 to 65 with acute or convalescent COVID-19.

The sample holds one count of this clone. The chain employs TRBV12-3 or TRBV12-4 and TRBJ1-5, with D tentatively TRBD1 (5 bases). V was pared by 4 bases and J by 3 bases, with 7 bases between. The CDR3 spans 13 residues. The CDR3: CASSWTNNQPQHF. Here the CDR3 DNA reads TGTGCCAGCAGTTGGACAAACAATCAGCCCCAGCATTTT.

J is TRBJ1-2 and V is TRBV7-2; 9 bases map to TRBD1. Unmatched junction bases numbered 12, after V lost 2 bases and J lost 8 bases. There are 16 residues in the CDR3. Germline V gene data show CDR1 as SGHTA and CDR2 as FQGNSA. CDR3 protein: CASSLLATGQGEGYTF. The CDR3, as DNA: TGTGCCAGCAGCTTATTGGCAACGGGACAGGGAGAGGGCTACACCTTC.

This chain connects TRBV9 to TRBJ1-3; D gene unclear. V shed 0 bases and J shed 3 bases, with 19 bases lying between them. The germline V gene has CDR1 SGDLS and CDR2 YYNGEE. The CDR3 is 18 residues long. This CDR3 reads CASSVESVSEGRGNTIYF. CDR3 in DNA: TGTGCCAGCAGCGTAGAAAGTGTTTCAGAGGGCCGTGGAAACACCATATATTTT.

As DNA, the CDR3 is TGTGCCAGCAGCGGGCGGACTGGGGTTGGCTACACCTTC. Protein product: CASSGRTGVGYTF. The rearrangement uses TRBV7-9 and TRBJ1-2, with no clear D. The CDR3 has 13 residues. The ends were cut back, 5 bases at V and 7 bases at J, with 14 bases in the middle. Germline V gene sequence: CDR1 SEHNR, CDR2 FQNEAQ (reference sequence).

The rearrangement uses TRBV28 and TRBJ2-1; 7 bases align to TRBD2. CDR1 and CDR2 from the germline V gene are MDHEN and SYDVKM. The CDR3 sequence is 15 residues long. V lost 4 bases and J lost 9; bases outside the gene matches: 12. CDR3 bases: TGTGCCAGCAGTTCCGGACTAGTGACAGAGGGTGAGCAGTTCTTC. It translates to CASSSGLVTEGEQFF. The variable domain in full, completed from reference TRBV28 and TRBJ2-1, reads DVKVTQSSRYLVKRTGEKVFLECVQDMDHENMFWYRQDPGLGLRLIYFSYDVKMKEKGDIPEGYSVSREKKERFSLILESASTNQTSMYLCASSSGLVTEGEQFFGPGTRLTVL.

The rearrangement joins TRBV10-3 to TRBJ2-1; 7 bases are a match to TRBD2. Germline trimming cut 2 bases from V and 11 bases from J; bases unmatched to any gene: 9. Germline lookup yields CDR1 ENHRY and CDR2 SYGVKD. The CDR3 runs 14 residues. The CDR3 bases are TGTGCCATCAGTGAGCCCGTGGAGCGGGGTAAGCAGTTCTTC. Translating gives CAISEPVERGKQFF.

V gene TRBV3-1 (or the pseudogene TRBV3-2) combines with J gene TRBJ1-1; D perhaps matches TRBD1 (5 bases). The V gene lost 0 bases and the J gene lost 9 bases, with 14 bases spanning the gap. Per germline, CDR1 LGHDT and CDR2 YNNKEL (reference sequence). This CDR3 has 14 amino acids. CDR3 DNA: TGTGCCAGCAGCCAAGACGTGTTAGGGGCACAAGCTTTCTTT. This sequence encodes CASSQDVLGAQAFF.

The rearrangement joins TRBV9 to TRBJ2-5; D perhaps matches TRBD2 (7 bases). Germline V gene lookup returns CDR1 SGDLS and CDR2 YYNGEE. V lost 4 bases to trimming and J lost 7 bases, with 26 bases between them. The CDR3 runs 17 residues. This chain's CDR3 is CASSPLAGVRGSGTQYF. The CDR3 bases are TGTGCCAGCAGCCCTTTAGCGGGCGTCAGGGGTAGTGGGACCCAGTACTTC.

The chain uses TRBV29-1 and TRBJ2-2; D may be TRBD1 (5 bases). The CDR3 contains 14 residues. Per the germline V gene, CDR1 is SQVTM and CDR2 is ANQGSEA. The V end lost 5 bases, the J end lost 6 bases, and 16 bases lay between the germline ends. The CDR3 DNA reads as TGCAGCGTTCGCAGGGTAAAAGAGTCCGGGGAGCTGTTTTTT. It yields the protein CSVRRVKESGELFF.

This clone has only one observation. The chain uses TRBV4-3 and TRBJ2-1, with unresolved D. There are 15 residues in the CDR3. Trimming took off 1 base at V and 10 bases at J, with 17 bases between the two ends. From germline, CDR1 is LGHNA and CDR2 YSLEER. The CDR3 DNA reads TGCGCCAGCAGCCAAGTTGTCAACAACCCAAACGAGCAGTTCTTC. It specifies CASSQVVNNPNEQFF.

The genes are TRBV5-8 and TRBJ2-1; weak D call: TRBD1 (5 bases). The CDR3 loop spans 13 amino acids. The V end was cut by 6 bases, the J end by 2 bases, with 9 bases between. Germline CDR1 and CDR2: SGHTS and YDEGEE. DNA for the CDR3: TGTGCCAGCAATTACAGGACCTACAATGAGCAGTTCTTC. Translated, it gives CASNYRTYNEQFF.